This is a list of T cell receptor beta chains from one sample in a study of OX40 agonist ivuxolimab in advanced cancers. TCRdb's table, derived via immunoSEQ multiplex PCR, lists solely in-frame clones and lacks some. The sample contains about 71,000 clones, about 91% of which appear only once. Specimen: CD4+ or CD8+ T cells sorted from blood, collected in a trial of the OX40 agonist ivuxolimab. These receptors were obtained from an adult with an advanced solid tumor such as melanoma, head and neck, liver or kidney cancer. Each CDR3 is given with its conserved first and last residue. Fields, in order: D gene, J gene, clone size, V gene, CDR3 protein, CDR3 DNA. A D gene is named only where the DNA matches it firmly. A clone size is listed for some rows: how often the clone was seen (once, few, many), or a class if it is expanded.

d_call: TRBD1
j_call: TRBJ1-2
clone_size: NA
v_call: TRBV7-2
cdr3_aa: CASSLEYRGSYGYTF
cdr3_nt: TGTGCCAGCAGCTTAGAGTACAGGGGAAGCTATGGCTACACCTTC

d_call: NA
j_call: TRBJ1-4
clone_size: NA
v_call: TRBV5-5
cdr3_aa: CASSTGEKLFF
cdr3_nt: TGTGCCAGCAGCACAGGGGAAAAACTGTTTTTT

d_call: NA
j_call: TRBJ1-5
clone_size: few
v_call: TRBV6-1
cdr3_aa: CASSGGRGNQPQHF
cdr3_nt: TGTGCCAGCAGTGGGGGGAGGGGCAATCAGCCCCAGCATTTT

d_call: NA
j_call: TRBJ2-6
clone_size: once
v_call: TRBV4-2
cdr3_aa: CASSQPPGAGANVLTF
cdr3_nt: TGTGCCAGCAGCCAGCCCCCTGGGGCTGGGGCCAACGTCCTGACTTTC

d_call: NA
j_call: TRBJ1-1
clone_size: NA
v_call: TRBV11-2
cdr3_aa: CASSPPTQMNTEAFF
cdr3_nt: TGTGCCAGCAGCCCCCCTACGCAGATGAACACTGAAGCTTTCTTT

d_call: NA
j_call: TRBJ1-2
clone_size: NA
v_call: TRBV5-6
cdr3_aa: CASSPGPTWDGYTF
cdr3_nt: TGTGCCAGCAGCCCGGGACCGACTTGGGATGGCTACACCTTC

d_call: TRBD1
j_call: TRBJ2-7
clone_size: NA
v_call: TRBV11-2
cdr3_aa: CASSLVGQGLGMEQYF
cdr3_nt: TGTGCCAGCAGCTTAGTGGGACAGGGGCTCGGTATGGAGCAGTACTTC

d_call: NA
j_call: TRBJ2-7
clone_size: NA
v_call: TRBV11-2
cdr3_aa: CASSLAGELKQYF
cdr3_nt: TGTGCCAGCAGCTTAGCTGGAGAGCTAAAACAGTACTTC

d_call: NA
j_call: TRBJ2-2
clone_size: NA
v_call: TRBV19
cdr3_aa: CASSIVNTGELFF
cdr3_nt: TGTGCCAGTAGTATCGTTAACACCGGGGAGCTGTTTTTT

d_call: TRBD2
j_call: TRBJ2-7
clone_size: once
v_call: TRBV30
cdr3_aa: CAWRDPGLGYEQYF
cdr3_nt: TGTGCCTGGAGAGATCCGGGACTAGGCTACGAGCAGTACTTC

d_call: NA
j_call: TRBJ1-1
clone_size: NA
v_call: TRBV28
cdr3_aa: CASSLMSEAFF
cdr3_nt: TGTGCCAGCAGTTTAATGAGTGAAGCTTTCTTT

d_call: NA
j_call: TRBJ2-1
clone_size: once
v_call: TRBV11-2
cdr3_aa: CASSLVDYQFF
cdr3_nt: TGTGCCAGCAGCTTAGTAGATTATCAGTTCTTC

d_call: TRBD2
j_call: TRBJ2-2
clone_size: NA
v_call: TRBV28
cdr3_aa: CASRGLAGGTGELFF
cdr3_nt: TGTGCCAGCAGGGGACTAGCGGGAGGCACCGGGGAGCTGTTTTTT

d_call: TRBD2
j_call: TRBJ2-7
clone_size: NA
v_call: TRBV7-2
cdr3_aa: CASSLARLADTYEQYF
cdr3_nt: TGTGCCAGCAGCTTAGCCCGACTAGCGGATACCTACGAGCAGTACTTC

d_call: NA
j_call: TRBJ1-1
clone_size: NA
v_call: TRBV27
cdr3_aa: CASRRGNTEAFF
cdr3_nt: TGTGCCAGCAGAAGGGGAAACACTGAAGCTTTCTTT

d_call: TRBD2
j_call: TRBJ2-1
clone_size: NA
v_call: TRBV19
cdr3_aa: CASSIDSSGTGWDEQFF
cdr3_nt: TGTGCCAGTAGTATAGATTCGAGCGGGACTGGATGGGATGAGCAGTTCTTC

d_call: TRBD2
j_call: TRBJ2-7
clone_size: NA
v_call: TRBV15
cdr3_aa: CATSTAGESYEQYF
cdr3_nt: TGTGCCACCAGCACAGCGGGAGAGTCCTACGAGCAGTACTTC

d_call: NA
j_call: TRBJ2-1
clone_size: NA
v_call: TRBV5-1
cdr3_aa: CASSLVPNYNEQFF
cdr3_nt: TGCGCCAGCAGCTTGGTGCCCAATTACAATGAGCAGTTCTTC

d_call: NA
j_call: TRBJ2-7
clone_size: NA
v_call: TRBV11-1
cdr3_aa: CASSLGVAYEQYF
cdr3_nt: TGTGCCAGCAGCTTAGGGGTAGCGTACGAGCAGTACTTC

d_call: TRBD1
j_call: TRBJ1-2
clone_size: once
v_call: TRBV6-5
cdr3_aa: CASSPRTGEDYGYTF
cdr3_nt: TGTGCCAGCAGTCCCAGGACAGGGGAGGACTATGGCTACACCTTC

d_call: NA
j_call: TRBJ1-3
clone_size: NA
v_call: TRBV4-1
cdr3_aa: CASSRTRGGGNTIYF
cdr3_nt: TGCGCCAGCAGCCGTACGAGGGGTGGGGGAAACACCATATATTTT

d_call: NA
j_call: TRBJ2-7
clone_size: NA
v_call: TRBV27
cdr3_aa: CASSLLGAGNEQYF
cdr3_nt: TGTGCCAGCAGTTTACTGGGGGCGGGGAACGAGCAGTACTTC

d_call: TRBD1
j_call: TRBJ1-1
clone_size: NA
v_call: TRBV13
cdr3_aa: CASSLGAGGTEAFF
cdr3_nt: TGTGCCAGCAGCTTAGGGGCAGGGGGGACTGAAGCTTTCTTT

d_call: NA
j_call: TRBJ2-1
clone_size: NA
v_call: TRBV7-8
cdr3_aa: CASSTAGDLGYEQFF
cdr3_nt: TGTGCCAGCAGCACCGCTGGAGATTTAGGCTATGAGCAGTTCTTC

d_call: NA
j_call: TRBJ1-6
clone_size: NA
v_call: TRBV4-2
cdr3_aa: CASSPFSNSPLHF
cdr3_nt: TGTGCCAGCAGCCCCTTTTCTAATTCACCCCTCCACTTT

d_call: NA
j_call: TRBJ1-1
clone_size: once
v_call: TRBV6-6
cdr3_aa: CASRDSSGRTEAFF
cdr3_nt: TGTGCCAGCAGAGACAGCTCAGGGAGGACTGAAGCTTTCTTT

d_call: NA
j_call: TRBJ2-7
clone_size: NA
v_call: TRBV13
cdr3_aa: CASSLVGDSDRGSYEQYF
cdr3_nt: TGTGCCAGCAGCTTAGTAGGGGATTCCGACCGGGGATCCTACGAGCAGTACTTC

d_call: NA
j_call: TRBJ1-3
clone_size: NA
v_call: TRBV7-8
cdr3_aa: CASSLDGGTLGGAIYF
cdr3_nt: TGTGCCAGCAGCTTAGATGGGGGGACGTTGGGTGGTGCCATATATTTT

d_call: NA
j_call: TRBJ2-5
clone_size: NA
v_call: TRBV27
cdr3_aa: CASSRRDYQETQYF
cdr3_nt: TGTGCCAGCAGTCGCCGGGACTACCAAGAGACCCAGTACTTC

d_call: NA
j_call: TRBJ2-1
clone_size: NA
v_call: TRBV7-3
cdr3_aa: CASSDHNEQFF
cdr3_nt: TGTGCCAGCAGCGACCACAATGAGCAGTTCTTC

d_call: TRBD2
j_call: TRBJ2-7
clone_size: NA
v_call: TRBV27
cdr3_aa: CASSLAGTKNEQYF
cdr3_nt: TGTGCCAGCAGTTTAGCCGGGACTAAAAACGAGCAGTACTTC

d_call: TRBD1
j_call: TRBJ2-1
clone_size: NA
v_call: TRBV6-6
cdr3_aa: CASSPRTGAGDEQFF
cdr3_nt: TGTGCCAGCAGTCCAAGGACAGGGGCGGGGGATGAGCAGTTCTTC

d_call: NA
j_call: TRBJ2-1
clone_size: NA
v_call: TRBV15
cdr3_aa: CATSREAGYNEQFF
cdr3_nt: TGTGCCACCAGCAGAGAAGCAGGTTACAATGAGCAGTTCTTC

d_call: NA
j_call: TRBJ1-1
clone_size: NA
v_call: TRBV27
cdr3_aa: CASSLFANTEAFF
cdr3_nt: TGTGCCAGCAGTTTATTCGCGAACACTGAAGCTTTCTTT

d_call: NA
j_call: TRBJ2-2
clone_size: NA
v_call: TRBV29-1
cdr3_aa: CSVEEGVTGELFF
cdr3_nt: TGCAGCGTTGAGGAGGGCGTTACCGGGGAGCTGTTTTTT

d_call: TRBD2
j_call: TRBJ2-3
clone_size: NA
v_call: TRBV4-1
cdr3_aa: CASSQTLPGGPTDTQYF
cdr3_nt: TGCGCCAGCAGCCAAACCTTACCGGGAGGGCCCACAGATACGCAGTATTTT

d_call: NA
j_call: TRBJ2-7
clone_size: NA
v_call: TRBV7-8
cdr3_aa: CATITGREQYF
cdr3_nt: TGTGCCACCATAACAGGGCGGGAGCAGTACTTC

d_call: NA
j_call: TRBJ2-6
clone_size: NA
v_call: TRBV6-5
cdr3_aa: CASSYSGAGANVLTF
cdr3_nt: TGTGCCAGCAGTTACTCAGGGGCTGGGGCCAACGTCCTGACTTTC

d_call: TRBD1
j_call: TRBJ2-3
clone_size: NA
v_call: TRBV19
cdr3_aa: CASSIGTGDTDTQYF
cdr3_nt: TGTGCCAGTAGTATTGGGACAGGGGACACAGATACGCAGTATTTT

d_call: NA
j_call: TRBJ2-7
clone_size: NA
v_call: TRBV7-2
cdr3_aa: CASSLLMGTGYEQYF
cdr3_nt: TGTGCCAGCAGCTTATTGATGGGAACGGGGTACGAGCAGTACTTC

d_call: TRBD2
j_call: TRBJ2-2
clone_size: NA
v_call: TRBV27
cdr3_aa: CASIIPGLAITGELFF
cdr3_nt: TGTGCCAGCATCATCCCGGGACTAGCCATCACCGGGGAGCTGTTTTTT

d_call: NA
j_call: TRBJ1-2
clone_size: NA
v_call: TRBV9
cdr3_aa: CASSVSPGAWDGYTF
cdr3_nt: TGTGCCAGCAGCGTATCTCCCGGGGCGTGGGACGGCTACACCTTC

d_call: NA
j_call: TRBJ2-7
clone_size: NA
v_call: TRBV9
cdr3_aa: CASSVGGQPNYEQYF
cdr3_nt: TGTGCCAGCAGCGTAGGGGGGCAACCTAACTACGAGCAGTACTTC

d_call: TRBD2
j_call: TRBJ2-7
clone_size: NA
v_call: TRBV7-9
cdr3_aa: CASSHTEREFIHEQYF
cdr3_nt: TGTGCCAGCAGCCACACGGAGCGGGAGTTCATCCACGAGCAGTACTTC

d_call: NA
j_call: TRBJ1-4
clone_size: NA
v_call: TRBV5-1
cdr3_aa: CASSLDPGDEKLFF
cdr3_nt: TGCGCCAGCAGCTTGGACCCAGGGGACGAAAAACTGTTTTTT

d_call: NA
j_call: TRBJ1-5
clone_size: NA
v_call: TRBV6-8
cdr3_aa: CASSYSSPQTGGNQPQHF
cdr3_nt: TGTGCCAGCAGTTACTCGTCCCCTCAGACAGGCGGTAATCAGCCCCAGCATTTT

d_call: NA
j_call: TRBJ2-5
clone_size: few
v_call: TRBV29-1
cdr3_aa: CSVDYAYQETQYF
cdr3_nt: TGCAGCGTTGATTACGCGTACCAAGAGACCCAGTACTTC

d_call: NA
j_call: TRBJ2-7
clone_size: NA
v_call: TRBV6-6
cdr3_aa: CASSYSGEHEQYF
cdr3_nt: TGTGCCAGCAGTTACTCAGGGGAGCACGAGCAGTACTTC

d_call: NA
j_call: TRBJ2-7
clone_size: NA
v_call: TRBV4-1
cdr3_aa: CASSQGVGGYEQYF
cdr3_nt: TGCGCCAGCAGCCAAGGGGTGGGGGGCTACGAGCAGTACTTC

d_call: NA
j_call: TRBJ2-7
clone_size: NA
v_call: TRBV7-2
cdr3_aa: CASSLADYREQYF
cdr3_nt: TGTGCCAGCAGCTTAGCCGACTATAGGGAGCAGTACTTC

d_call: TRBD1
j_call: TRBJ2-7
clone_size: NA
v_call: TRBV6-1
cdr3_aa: CASSLRQGAYEQYF
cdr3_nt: TGTGCCAGCAGTCTTAGACAGGGGGCCTACGAGCAGTACTTC

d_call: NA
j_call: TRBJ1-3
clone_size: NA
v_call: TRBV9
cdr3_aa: CASSVGRSSGNTIYF
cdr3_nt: TGTGCCAGCAGCGTTGGCAGGAGCTCTGGAAACACCATATATTTT